Below are 8 T cell receptor beta chains sequenced from a single sample in a study of blood T cell repertoires in COVID-19. Data came from immunoSEQ multiplex PCR; TCRdb stores just in-frame clones and leaves some out. This sample has 250,000 to 300,000 clones, with 75% to 90% found just once. The specimen was peripheral blood. The receptors shown here come from a woman aged 40 to 50 who had recovered from COVID-19.

The table lists this clone with a count of one. The chain couples TRBV29-1 to TRBJ2-7, with 8 nucleotides matching TRBD1. Per germline, CDR1 SQVTM and CDR2 ANQGSEA. J lost 3 bases, V lost 4 bases, and 8 bases had no gene match. The CDR3 totals 14 residues. The CDR3 nucleotides read TGCAGCGTTGGAGAGGGACAGGCCCTCTACGAGCAGTACTTC. Protein: CSVGEGQALYEQYF.

The rearrangement links TRBV29-1 to TRBJ2-5, with 7 bases lining up with TRBD1. This CDR3 is built from 12 residues. Germline assignment: CDR1 SQVTM and CDR2 ANQGSEA. Germline trimming cut 6 bases from V and 9 bases from J; bases unmatched to any gene: 10. DNA for the CDR3: TGCAGCGTCATACAGGGGCCGCAGGCCCAGTACTTC. It codes for CSVIQGPQAQYF.

The V call is TRBV27, the J call TRBJ1-2; 10 nucleotides align to TRBD1. This CDR3 is built from 14 residues. Per germline, CDR1 MNHEY and CDR2 SMNVEV (reference sequence). V lost 2 bases, J lost 5 bases, and 2 bases stayed unmatched. This CDR3 is CASSLGDRGYGYTF. CDR3 DNA sequence: TGTGCCAGCAGTTTAGGGGACAGGGGTTATGGCTACACCTTC.

This chain connects TRBV9 to TRBJ2-2; TRBD2 matches 12 bases. This CDR3 contains 17 residues. CDR1 is SGDLS, CDR2 YYNGEE, per germline. V lost 4 bases, J lost 0 bases, and 4 bases stayed unmatched. For the CDR3, the DNA is TGTGCCAGCAGCCGGACTAGCGGGACCGCGAACACCGGGGAGCTGTTTTTT. Protein: CASSRTSGTANTGELFF. Variable domain in full (rest from reference TRBV9 and TRBJ2-2): DSGVTQTPKHLITATGQRVTLRCSPRSGDLSVYWYQQSLDQGLQFLIQYYNGEERAKGNILERFSAQQFPDLHSELNLSSLELGDSALYFCASSRTSGTANTGELFFGEGSRLTVL.

V gene TRBV7-8 combines with J gene TRBJ2-7; D is perhaps TRBD1 (5 bases). V lost 5 bases to trimming and J lost 2 bases, with 10 bases between them. This CDR3 region has 13 residues. Germline V gene lookup returns CDR1 SGHVS and CDR2 FQNEAQ. The CDR3 protein is CASSLRQTYEQYF. CDR3 DNA: TGTGCCAGCAGCCTGCGACAGACCTACGAGCAGTACTTC. Supplemented by reference TRBV7-8 and TRBJ2-7, the full variable domain reads GAGVSQSPRYKVAKRGQDVALRCDPISGHVSLFWYQQALGQGPEFLTYFQNEAQLDKSGLPSDRFFAERPEGSVSTLKIQRTQQEDSAVYLCASSLRQTYEQYFGPGTRLTVT.

The gene calls are TRBV11-2 and TRBJ1-2; 11 nucleotides agree with TRBD1. After removal of 5 bases from V and 8 bases from J, the junction contained 7 bases not matched to a gene. The germline CDR1 and CDR2 sequences are SGHAT and FQNNGV. The CDR3 sequence is 14 residues long. In DNA form, the CDR3 reads TGTGCCAGCAGCGCTGGGACAGGGGGGTGGGGCTACACCTTC. Its protein product is CASSAGTGGWGYTF.

The chain employs TRBV15 and TRBJ1-1; 8 nucleotides align to TRBD1. The CDR3 has 13 amino acids. Per germline, CDR1 LNHNV and CDR2 YYDKDF (reference sequence). The V gene end was trimmed by 3 bases and the J gene end by 4 bases; junction bases not matched to a gene: 1. This CDR3 reads CATSSRGPTEAFF. In DNA form, the CDR3 reads TGTGCCACCAGCAGCAGGGGGCCCACTGAAGCTTTCTTT. The full variable domain, its missing parts supplied by reference TRBV15 and TRBJ1-1, is DAMVIQNPRYQVTQFGKPVTLSCSQTLNHNVMYWYQQKSSQAPKLLFHYYDKDFNNEADTPDNFQSRRPNTSFCFLDIRSPGLGDTAMYLCATSSRGPTEAFFGQGTRLTVV.

V and J are TRBV5-1 and TRBJ2-2; weak D call: TRBD2 (6 bases). CDR1 and CDR2 (germline): SGHRS, YFSETQ. This CDR3 has 16 amino acids. With 4 bases removed from V and 2 bases from J, the gap between germline ends came to 15 bases. For the CDR3, the DNA is TGCGCCAGCAGCGGTCTAGCGTCCCCCAACACCGGGGAGCTGTTTTTT. Amino acids: CASSGLASPNTGELFF.